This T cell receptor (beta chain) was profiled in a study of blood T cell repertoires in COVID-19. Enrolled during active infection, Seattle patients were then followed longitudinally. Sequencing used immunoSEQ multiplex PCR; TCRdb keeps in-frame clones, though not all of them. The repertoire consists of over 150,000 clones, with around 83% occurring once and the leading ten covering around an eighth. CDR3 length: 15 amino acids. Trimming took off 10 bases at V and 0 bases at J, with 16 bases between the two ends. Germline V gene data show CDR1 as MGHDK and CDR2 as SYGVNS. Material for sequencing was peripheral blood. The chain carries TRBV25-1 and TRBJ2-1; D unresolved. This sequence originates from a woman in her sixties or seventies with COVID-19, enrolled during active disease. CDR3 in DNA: TGTGCCACATCGATTGGCGGCTACTCCTACAATGAGCAGTTCTTC. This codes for CATSIGGYSYNEQFF.